A selection of T cell receptor beta chains follows, all from one sample in a study of control samples from healthy donors and cancer patients. Repertoires were generated with immunoSEQ multiplex PCR, while TCRdb's copy carries only in-frame clones and drops some. Of about 160,000 clones detected, roughly 95% appear once; the ten largest clones hold approximately 0.97%. Source material: blood. Receptors originate from a woman aged 25 to 39 in good health. Each CDR3 is given with its conserved first and last residue. Only part of the rows carry a size: once, few, many, or a class if the clone is expanded.

cdr3_aa clone_size j_call v_call
CASSEDRVALNTEAFF NA TRBJ1-1 TRBV6-1
CASSIGASPLHF NA TRBJ1-6 TRBV19
CASSLGLGLAIDNEQFF NA TRBJ2-1 TRBV7-2
CASSGSGAVGEKLFF NA TRBJ1-4 TRBV9
CASSRTPESGELFF NA TRBJ2-2 TRBV5-1
CAYGLAGYNEQFF NA TRBJ2-1 TRBV5-4
CASGITGSYEQYF NA TRBJ2-7 TRBV5-4
CASSLVGETQYF NA TRBJ2-5 TRBV7-2
CASRERGGRETQYF NA TRBJ2-5 TRBV10-2
CSASQGGYNEQFF NA TRBJ2-1 TRBV20-1
CASSHRGINTEAFF NA TRBJ1-1 TRBV14
CASSLDRGLAGELFF NA TRBJ2-2 TRBV5-1
CAITVTGTDTQYF NA TRBJ2-3 TRBV10-3
CASSFYQGSYEQYF NA TRBJ2-7 TRBV5-1
CASSPPFSGIYEQYF NA TRBJ2-7 TRBV18
CASTYSAGVKDTQYF NA TRBJ2-3 TRBV27
CASSQDLPQGSSEAFF NA TRBJ1-1 TRBV3-1/TRBV3-2
CAWSRGTGPYQPQHF NA TRBJ1-5 TRBV30
CASSELGGLTDTQYF NA TRBJ2-3 TRBV6-1
CASSQDPGLGADSPLHF NA TRBJ1-6 TRBV4-1
CASIVDRDRETQYF NA TRBJ2-5 TRBV2
CASSLVGFEETQYF NA TRBJ2-5 TRBV5-1
CASRSIELDEAFF NA TRBJ1-1 TRBV7-9
CASSWAGGSTDTQYF NA TRBJ2-3 TRBV19
CASSLGTGAGYEQYF once TRBJ2-7 TRBV5-1
CASSLGGGAYEKLFF NA TRBJ1-4 TRBV13
CASSVSGGEYNEQFF NA TRBJ2-1 TRBV9
CASSPGSAYEQYF NA TRBJ2-7 TRBV27
CASSPRGTGGYEQYF NA TRBJ2-7 TRBV3-1/TRBV3-2
CASSARGAAGNTIYF NA TRBJ1-3 TRBV11-2
CASSEFGPSSGANVLTF NA TRBJ2-6 TRBV6-1
CSARRRAAQYF NA TRBJ2-5 TRBV20-1
CASSPPGLPLNEQFF once TRBJ2-1 TRBV9
CASSVMGGNYEQYF NA TRBJ2-7 TRBV18
CASSLAWDREPDTQYF NA TRBJ2-3 TRBV5-4
CATSRRSPGQNYEQYF NA TRBJ2-7 TRBV15
CAISDGTGGSTNEKLFF NA TRBJ1-4 TRBV10-3